The clone carrying this T cell receptor beta chain showed up many times. This entry belongs to a study of blood T cell repertoires in COVID-19. About the research overall: COVID-19 samples, acute and convalescent, were from the United States, Italy and Spain. Nucleic acid was either cDNA or gDNA, and it came from T cells, B-cell-depleted T cells, or PBMCs.

Per the germline V gene, CDR1 is SGHNT and CDR2 is YYREEE (reference sequence). The V end lost 0 bases, the J end lost 5 bases, and 17 bases lay between the germline ends. The CDR3 is 16 amino acids. Study processing details: By means of reference gene primer amplification, nucleated cell counts were estimated. The repertoire was sequenced with immunoSEQ multiplex PCR; TCRdb's copy has only in-frame clones and lacks some. The V and J calls and the clone size are those of that table, but D and trimming were determined from the DNA. The sample holds 180,000 or so clones, more than 70% seen once. The sequence was collected from a man aged 18 to 29 with active or convalescent COVID-19. The specimen sequenced was peripheral blood. V and J are TRBV5-4 and TRBJ1-2; D is undetermined. The CDR3 loop reads CASSLEPAPRGYGYTF. The CDR3 bases are TGTGCCAGCAGCTTGGAGCCTGCCCCAAGAGGATATGGCTACACCTTC.